One sample yielded the 20 T cell receptor beta chains listed below, sequenced in a study of STAT5B mutations in CD4+ large granular lymphocyte leukemia. Here immunoSEQ multiplex PCR was the method, and the copy in TCRdb shows in-frame clones only, minus some. This table has over 20,000 clones, 81% appearing once. The source material was CD4+ T cells from blood buffy coats. The receptor set was obtained from a human donor in good health.

This clone was picked up a small number of times. The rearrangement uses TRBV6-6 and TRBJ1-1; D unresolved. V was trimmed by 6 bases and J by 1 base, leaving 12 bases between them. CDR1 MNHNY and CDR2 SVGAGI come from the germline V gene (reference sequence). This CDR3 has 14 amino acids. CDR3 region: CASSGVGGNTEAFF. CDR3 DNA: TGTGCCAGCAGCGGGGTGGGTGGGAACACTGAAGCTTTCTTT.

This chain connects TRBV19 to TRBJ2-2; 10 bases align to TRBD1. The V gene end was trimmed by 5 bases and the J gene end by 13 bases; junction bases not matched to a gene: 16. CDR3 length equals 16 residues. Germline loops: CDR1 LNHDA, CDR2 SQIVND (reference sequence). CDR3 amino acids: CASSDRDRGPAHGLFF. CDR3 bases: TGTGCCAGTAGTGACCGGGACAGGGGACCGGCCCATGGGCTGTTTTTT.

V gene TRBV19 combines with J gene TRBJ1-2; a weak D match, TRBD1 (5 bases). Trimming took off 8 bases at V and 8 bases at J, with 15 bases between the two ends. Germline CDR1 and CDR2: LNHDA and SQIVND (reference sequence). The CDR3 is 12 residues long. CDR3 sequence reads: CASGDSGRGYTF. The CDR3 DNA sequence: TGTGCCAGTGGAGACTCGGGGCGGGGCTACACCTTC.

V is TRBV5-1 and J is TRBJ2-5; 7 bases line up with TRBD1. The J call may be incorrect, as the DNA end agrees better with TRBJ2-7. The CDR3 spans 14 residues. CDR1 and CDR2 from the germline V gene are SGHRS and YFSETQ. The CDR3 coding sequence is TGCGCCAGCAGCCCCGGGACAGCATCTTACGAGCAGTACTTC. It encodes CASSPGTASYEQYF.

This sequence joins TRBV27 and TRBJ2-1, with D perhaps TRBD1 (6 bases). This CDR3 is 14 amino acids long. Trimming took 6 bases from V and 7 from J, leaving 16 bases between them. The germline V gene encodes CDR1 MNHEY and CDR2 SMNVEV (reference sequence). CDR3 region: CASSTRDTANEQFF. In DNA, the CDR3 is TGTGCCAGCAGCACTCGGGACACTGCGAATGAGCAGTTCTTC.

This clone was observed a handful of times. The chain is built from TRBV25-1 and TRBJ1-6; 8 positions match TRBD1. Germline V CDR1 and CDR2: MGHDK, SYGVNS. The V segment lost 6 bases and the J segment 9 bases; nucleotides outside the gene matches: 1. The CDR3 is 12 residues long. CDR3 in DNA: TGTGCCAGCAGACAGGGGGGTTCACCCCTCCACTTT. Its protein product is CASRQGGSPLHF.

The chain has TRBV7-9 and TRBJ1-4, with 7 nucleotides matching TRBD1. CDR3 length equals 13 residues. V lost 1 base, J lost 14 bases, and 7 bases stayed unmatched. Germline lookup yields CDR1 SEHNR and CDR2 FQNEAQ (reference sequence). This chain's CDR3 is CASSLVGDSWLFF. The DNA for the CDR3 is TGTGCCAGCAGCTTAGTGGGGGACAGTTGGCTGTTTTTT.

The chain joins TRBV7-2 to TRBJ1-6; TRBD1 matches at 8 bases. This CDR3 comprises 15 residues. Germline V CDR1 and CDR2: SGHTA, FQGNSA. The V segment lost 2 bases and the J segment 8 bases; nucleotides outside the gene matches: 5. The CDR3 DNA follows: TGTGCCAGCAGCTTAACAGGGGGAATCGATTCACCCCTCCACTTT. Its translation: CASSLTGGIDSPLHF.

The V call is TRBV2, the J call TRBJ1-2; D is perhaps TRBD1 (6 bases). V was cut by 4 bases and J by 6 bases, with 15 bases left in between. Germline V gene lookup returns CDR1 SNHLY and CDR2 FYNNEI. The CDR3 has 14 amino acids. This CDR3 reads CASSAGLTGNGYTF. CDR3 sequence (DNA): TGTGCCAGCAGTGCGGGATTAACAGGGAATGGCTACACCTTC.

This clone occurred a few times. J is TRBJ1-3 and V is TRBV28; D is uncertain. Germline CDR1 is MDHEN and CDR2 is SYDVKM. CDR3 size: 13 residues. Trimming took off 6 bases at V and 9 bases at J, with 15 bases between the two ends. For the CDR3, the DNA is TGTGCCAGCAGCCCGGGCGCGAGTCGCACCATATATTTT. Protein product: CASSPGASRTIYF.

This rearrangement joins TRBV5-1 to TRBJ1-2; unclear D gene. Germline assignment: CDR1 SGHRS and CDR2 YFSETQ. The V and J ends lost 3 bases and 3 bases respectively, with 15 bases between them. This CDR3 is built from 15 residues. CDR3 protein: CASSSVGLEYYGYTF. CDR3 bases: TGCGCCAGCAGCTCCGTAGGTCTTGAGTACTATGGCTACACCTTC.

The chain has TRBV7-3 and TRBJ2-2, with D possibly TRBD2 on 5 matching bases. CDR1 and CDR2 (germline): SGHTA, FQGTGA. The CDR3 contains 14 residues. The ends were cut back, 2 bases at V and 4 bases at J, with 8 bases in the middle. CDR3: CASSLPSGTGELFF. Written as DNA, the CDR3 is TGTGCCAGCAGCTTACCGAGCGGCACCGGGGAGCTGTTTTTT. Supplemented by reference TRBV7-3 and TRBJ2-2, the full variable domain reads GAGVSQTPSNKVTEKGKYVELRCDPISGHTALYWYRQSLGQGPEFLIYFQGTGAADDSGLPNDRFFAVRPEGSVSTLKIQRTERGDSAVYLCASSLPSGTGELFFGEGSRLTVL.

The gene calls are TRBV7-2 and TRBJ1-2; no clear D. There are 12 residues in the CDR3. V was shortened by 6 bases and J by 4 bases, with 9 bases between the two germline ends. Per the germline V gene, CDR1 is SGHTA and CDR2 is FQGNSA. The CDR3 loop reads CASSPSVYGYTF. CDR3 bases: TGTGCCAGCAGTCCCTCAGTCTATGGCTACACCTTC. The whole variable domain, remainder taken from reference TRBV7-2 and TRBJ1-2, is GAGVSQSPSNKVTEKGKDVELRCDPISGHTALYWYRQSLGQGLEFLIYFQGNSAPDKSGLPSDRFSAERTGGSVSTLTIQRTQQEDSAVYLCASSPSVYGYTFGSGTRLTVV.

The rearrangement uses TRBV29-1 and TRBJ2-3; 12 nucleotides agree with TRBD2. CDR1 and CDR2 (germline): SQVTM, ANQGSEA. This CDR3 is built from 16 residues. After removal of 6 bases from V and 1 base from J, the junction contained 8 bases not matched to a gene. This chain's CDR3 is CSVRLAGVAGTDTQYF. In nucleotides, the CDR3 is TGCAGCGTCAGACTAGCGGGAGTTGCCGGCACAGATACGCAGTATTTT.

This sequence joins TRBV5-1 and TRBJ1-3; D is unresolved. Trimming took 0 bases from V and 0 from J, leaving 10 bases between them. This CDR3 is 16 amino acids long. CDR1 is SGHRS and CDR2 is YFSETQ in the germline V gene. CDR3 loop: CASSLGGSHSGNTIYF. The CDR3 DNA sequence: TGCGCCAGCAGCTTGGGAGGGAGCCACTCTGGAAACACCATATATTTT.

The chain recombines TRBV10-3 with TRBJ2-1; D perhaps matches TRBD2 (5 bases). V dropped 3 bases and J dropped 8 bases, with 17 bases sitting between them. CDR3 length: 15 residues. Germline loops: CDR1 ENHRY, CDR2 SYGVKD. CDR3 coding DNA: TGTGCCATCAGTGATCTAGCAGCCGATACAGATGAGCAGTTCTTC. This codes for CAISDLAADTDEQFF.

The chain uses TRBV7-9 and TRBJ2-5; D ambiguous. Germline V CDR1 and CDR2: SEHNR, FQNEAQ (reference sequence). The CDR3 has 11 amino acids. Trimming took 0 bases from V and 6 from J, leaving 2 bases between them. CDR3 in amino acids: CASSLAQTQYF. Written as DNA, the CDR3 is TGTGCCAGCAGCTTAGCACAGACCCAGTACTTC.

The rearrangement joins TRBV7-9 to TRBJ2-5, with TRBD1 matching over 7 bases. The CDR3 has 13 amino acids. V lost 6 bases, J lost 3 bases, and 4 bases stayed unmatched. The germline V gene has CDR1 SEHNR and CDR2 FQNEAQ (reference sequence). CDR3 coding DNA: TGTGCCAGCAGTTTTGACAGGGAAGAGACCCAGTACTTC. It is translated as CASSFDREETQYF.

The J gene is TRBJ1-6, the V gene TRBV5-1, with a weak D call TRBD1 (6 bases). V lost 4 bases and J lost 13, with 18 bases in between. From germline, CDR1 is SGHRS and CDR2 YFSETQ. This CDR3 is built from 14 residues. CDR3 amino acids: CASSQAGGPRPLHF. The CDR3 DNA sequence: TGCGCCAGCAGCCAGGCCGGGGGCCCTCGTCCCCTCCACTTT.

The gene calls are TRBV6-6 and TRBJ2-5; TRBD2 aligns across 8 bases. The DNA matches TRBJ2-7 better at its end, which makes the J call doubtful. The CDR3 has 16 amino acids. Germline CDR1 reads MNHNY; CDR2 reads SVGAGI (reference sequence). CDR3 nucleotide sequence: TGTGCCAGCAGTTACTCGAGTGGCGGGAGGTACTACGAGCAGTACTTC. It specifies CASSYSSGGRYYEQYF.